The rows below give T cell receptor beta chains drawn from one sample of a study of response to subunit inactivated influenza vaccine. From the RT-PCR reads, TCRdb called clonotypes with MiXCR, one entry per CDR3 protein. The data show about 650,000 distinct CDR3 sequences, with 15% to 18% seen just once and 11% held by the top ten. The specimen was PBMCs from blood, collected 11 to 12 days after vaccination. These receptors all come from a man in his forties or fifties who received an inactivated influenza vaccine. Both conserved end residues are part of each CDR3. The D gene is left open where the match is weak. Size is stated for part of the rows, as once, few or many counts, or as a class when the clone is expanded.

TRBV6-5	-	TRBJ2-6	-	TGTGCCAGCAGTTACTCGAACACTGGGGCCAACGTCCTGACTTTC	CASSYSNTGANVLTF
TRBV7-9	-	TRBJ1-2	-	TGTGCCAGCAGCTTAGCTTCCAAGGGATCTGGCTACACCTTC	CASSLASKGSGYTF
TRBV6-2/TRBV6-3	-	TRBJ2-1	few	TGTGCCAGCACCCAGTGGGAGTCCTACAATGAGCAGTTCTTC	CASTQWESYNEQFF
TRBV7-2	-	TRBJ2-1	-	TGTGCCAGCAGCTTAGATGCAGTTTCACAGTTCTTC	CASSLDAVSQFF
TRBV6-1	-	TRBJ2-5	-	TGTGCCAGCAGGGGAGGAGGACAAGAGACCCAGTACTTC	CASRGGGQETQYF
TRBV3-1	TRBD2	TRBJ2-7	-	TGTGCCAGCAGCCATACCAACCCCCTAGCGGGAGGGTTTGTCGAGCAGTACTTC	CASSHTNPLAGGFVEQYF
TRBV24-1	TRBD2	TRBJ2-3	-	TGTGCCACCAGTGCGTCGGCAATAGCGGGATACGCAACCACAGATACGCAGTATTTT	CATSASAIAGYATTDTQYF
TRBV12-3/TRBV12-4	-	TRBJ2-3	few	TGTGCCAGCAGCCCTTACATGGTCGACACAGATACGCAGTATTTT	CASSPYMVDTDTQYF
TRBV11-2	TRBD2	TRBJ2-1	-	TGTGCCAGCAGGCGGGAAGCGGGGAACAATGAGCAGTTCTTC	CASRREAGNNEQFF
TRBV7-8	-	TRBJ2-1	-	TGTGCCAGCAGCTTAGCAATATGGCAGTTCTTC	CASSLAIWQFF
TRBV28	TRBD2	TRBJ2-7	-	TGTGCCAGCAGTTCCCTGGGACTAGCGGGGACCTCCTACGAGCAGTACTTC	CASSSLGLAGTSYEQYF
TRBV7-2	-	TRBJ2-4	-	TGTGCCAGCAGCTTAGCGTTTTGGGGGGCGCGAACCAAAAACATTCAGTACTTC	CASSLAFWGARTKNIQYF
TRBV5-1	TRBD1	TRBJ1-1	-	TGCGCCAGCAGCTTGAGGGACAGGCCTCGCACTGAAGCTTTCTTT	CASSLRDRPRTEAFF
TRBV20-1	-	TRBJ2-1	-	TGCAGTGCTAGAGCAGGACTACGGGCCTACAATGAGCAGTTCTTC	CSARAGLRAYNEQFF